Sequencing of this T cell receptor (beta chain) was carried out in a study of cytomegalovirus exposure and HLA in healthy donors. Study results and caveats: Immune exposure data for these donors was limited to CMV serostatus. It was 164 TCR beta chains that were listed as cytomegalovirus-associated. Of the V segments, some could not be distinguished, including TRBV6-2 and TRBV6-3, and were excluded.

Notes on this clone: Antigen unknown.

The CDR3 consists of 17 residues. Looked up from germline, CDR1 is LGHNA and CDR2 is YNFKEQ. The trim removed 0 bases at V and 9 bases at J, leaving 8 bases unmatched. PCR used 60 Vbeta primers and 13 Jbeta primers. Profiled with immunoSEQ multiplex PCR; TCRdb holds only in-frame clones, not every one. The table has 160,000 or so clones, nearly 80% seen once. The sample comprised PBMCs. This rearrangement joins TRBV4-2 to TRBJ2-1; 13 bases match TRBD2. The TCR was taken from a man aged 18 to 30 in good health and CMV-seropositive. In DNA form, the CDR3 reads TGTGCCAGCAGCCAAGATCTAACTAGCGGGGGGGTTCGTGAGCAGTTCTTC. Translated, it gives CASSQDLTSGGVREQFF.